The entry below gives a single T cell receptor beta chain sequence along with its context. Its antigen is currently unknown. The ends were cut back, 6 bases at V and 7 bases at J, with 12 bases in the middle. The CDR3 runs 12 residues. Unique molecular identifiers were incorporated when the TCRbeta library was constructed. Each CDR3 protein is one row after TCRdb ran MiXCR on the PCR reads. Found here are about 200,000 distinct CDR3 sequences, around 7.7% of them singletons; the top ten hold roughly a third. These data come from a study of T-cell reconstitution after alpha-beta-depleted transplantation in children. Overall study results and limits: By about two months after transplant, alpha-beta T cells reportedly arose from several hundred graft clones that had expanded.

The material sequenced was PBMCs, mostly from graft donor cells, taken 360 days after TCRalphabeta/CD19-depleted stem cell transplant. The clonotype originates from a male patient aged 2 to 9 who had a stem cell transplant for acute myeloid leukemia, so the T cells may come from the graft donor. The V gene is TRBV12-3 or TRBV12-4, the J gene TRBJ1-2; tentative D call: TRBD1 (5 bases). The CDR3 DNA reads TGTGCCAGCAGCCCCCCGAGGGGTGGCTACACCTTC. Its translation: CASSPPRGGYTF.